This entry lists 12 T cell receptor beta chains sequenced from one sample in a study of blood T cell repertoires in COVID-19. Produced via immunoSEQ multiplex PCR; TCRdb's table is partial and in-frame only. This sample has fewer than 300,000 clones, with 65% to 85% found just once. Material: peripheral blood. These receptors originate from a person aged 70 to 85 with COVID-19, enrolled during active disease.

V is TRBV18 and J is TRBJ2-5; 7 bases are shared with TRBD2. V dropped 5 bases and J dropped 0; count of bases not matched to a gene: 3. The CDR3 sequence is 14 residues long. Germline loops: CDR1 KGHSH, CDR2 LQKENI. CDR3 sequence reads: CASSEGGHQETQYF. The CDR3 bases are TGTGCCAGCTCAGAGGGAGGGCACCAAGAGACCCAGTACTTC.

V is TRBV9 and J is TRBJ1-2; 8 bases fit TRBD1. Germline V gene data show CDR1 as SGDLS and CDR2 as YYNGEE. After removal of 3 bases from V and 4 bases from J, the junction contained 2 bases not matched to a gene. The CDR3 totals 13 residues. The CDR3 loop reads CASSAGGGYGYTF. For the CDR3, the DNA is TGTGCCAGCAGCGCAGGGGGCGGCTATGGCTACACCTTC. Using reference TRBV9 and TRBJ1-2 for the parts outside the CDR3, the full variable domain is DSGVTQTPKHLITATGQRVTLRCSPRSGDLSVYWYQQSLDQGLQFLIQYYNGEERAKGNILERFSAQQFPDLHSELNLSSLELGDSALYFCASSAGGGYGYTFGSGTRLTVV.

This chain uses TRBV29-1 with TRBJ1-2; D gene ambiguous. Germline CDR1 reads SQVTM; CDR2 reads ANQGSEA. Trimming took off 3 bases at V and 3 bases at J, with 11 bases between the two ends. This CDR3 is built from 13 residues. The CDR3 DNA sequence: TGCAGCGTTGACCGCCGGGGATACTATGGCTACACCTTC. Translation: CSVDRRGYYGYTF.

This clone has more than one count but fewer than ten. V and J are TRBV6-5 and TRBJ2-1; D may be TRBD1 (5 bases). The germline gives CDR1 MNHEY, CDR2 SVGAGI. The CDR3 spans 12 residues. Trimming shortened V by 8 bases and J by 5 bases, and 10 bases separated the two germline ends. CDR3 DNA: TGTGCCAGCCGTAGGGGCGACAATGAGCAGTTCTTC. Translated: CASRRGDNEQFF.

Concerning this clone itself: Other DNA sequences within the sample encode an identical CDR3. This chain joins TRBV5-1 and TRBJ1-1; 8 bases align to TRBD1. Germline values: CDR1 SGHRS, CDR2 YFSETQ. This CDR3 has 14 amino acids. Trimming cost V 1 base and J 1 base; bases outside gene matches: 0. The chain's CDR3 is CASSLTGGNTEAFF. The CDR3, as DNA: TGCGCCAGCAGCTTGACAGGGGGGAACACTGAAGCTTTCTTT.

As DNA, the CDR3 is TGTGCCAGCAGGGCCGGGACAGGGGGCTCTGGGGCCAACGTCCTGACTTTC. Translated: CASRAGTGGSGANVLTF. The rearrangement uses TRBV7-2 and TRBJ2-6, with 11 bases fitting TRBD1. The CDR3 loop spans 17 amino acids. J gave up 0 bases and V 6 bases, and 4 bases lay outside the gene matches. Germline V gene lookup returns CDR1 SGHTA and CDR2 FQGNSA.

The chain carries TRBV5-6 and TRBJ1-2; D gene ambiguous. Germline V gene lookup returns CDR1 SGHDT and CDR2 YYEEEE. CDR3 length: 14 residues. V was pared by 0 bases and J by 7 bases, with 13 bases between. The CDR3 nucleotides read TGTGCCAGCAGCTTGGCCCTGAGCGGATCTGGCTACACCTTC. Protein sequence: CASSLALSGSGYTF.

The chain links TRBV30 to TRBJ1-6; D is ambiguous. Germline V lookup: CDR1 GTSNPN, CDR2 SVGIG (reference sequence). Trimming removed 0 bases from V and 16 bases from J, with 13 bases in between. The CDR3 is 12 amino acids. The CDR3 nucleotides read TGTGCCTGGAGTGTCTCGAACTCGAGGCTCCACTTT. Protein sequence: CAWSVSNSRLHF.

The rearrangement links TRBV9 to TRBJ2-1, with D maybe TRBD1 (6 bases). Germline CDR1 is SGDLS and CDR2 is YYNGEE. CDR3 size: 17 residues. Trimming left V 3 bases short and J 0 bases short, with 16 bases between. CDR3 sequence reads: CASSATVQGRSYNEQFF. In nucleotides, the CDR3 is TGTGCCAGCAGCGCCACCGTACAGGGCCGCTCCTACAATGAGCAGTTCTTC.

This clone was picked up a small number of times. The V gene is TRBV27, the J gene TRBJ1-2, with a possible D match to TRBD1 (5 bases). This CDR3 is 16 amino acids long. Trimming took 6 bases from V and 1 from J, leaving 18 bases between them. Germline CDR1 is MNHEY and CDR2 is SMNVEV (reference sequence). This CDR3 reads CASRQTRDSFNYGYTF. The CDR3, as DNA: TGTGCCAGCAGACAAACCCGGGACTCTTTTAACTATGGCTACACCTTC.

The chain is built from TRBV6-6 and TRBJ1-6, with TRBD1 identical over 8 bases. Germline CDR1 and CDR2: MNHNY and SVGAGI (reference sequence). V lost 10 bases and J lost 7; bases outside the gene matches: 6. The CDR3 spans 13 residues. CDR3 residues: CATTQGANSPLHF. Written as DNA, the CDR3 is TGTGCCACCACCCAGGGGGCGAATTCACCCCTCCACTTT.

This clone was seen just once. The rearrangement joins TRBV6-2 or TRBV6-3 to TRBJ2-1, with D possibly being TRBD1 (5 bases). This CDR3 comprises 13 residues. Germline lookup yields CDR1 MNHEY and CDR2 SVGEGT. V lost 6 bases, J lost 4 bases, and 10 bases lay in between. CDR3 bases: TGTGCCAGCAGCAATAACAGGTACAATGAGCAGTTCTTC. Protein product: CASSNNRYNEQFF.